What follows describes a single T cell receptor beta chain. The source of the sample is a study of T cell changes during pregnancy in multiple sclerosis. Measured with immunoSEQ multiplex PCR; TCRdb has only the in-frame clones, and not every one. In the table there are approximately 66,000 clones, 85% to 95% of which are singletons. The J segment lost 3 bases and the V segment lost 3 bases, leaving 3 bases of the junction unmatched. The CDR3 length is 15 residues. CDR1 is SQVTM and CDR2 is ANQGSEA in the germline V gene. This chain joins TRBV29-1 and TRBJ2-1, with 12 bases matching TRBD2. Sequencing used peripheral blood, obtained in the third trimester of pregnancy. The clonotype comes from a female donor in good health, enrolled as a control in a pregnancy study. In nucleotides, the CDR3 is TGCAGCGTTGAGAGACTAGCGGGAGTCTACAATGAGCAGTTCTTC. Encoded protein: CSVERLAGVYNEQFF.